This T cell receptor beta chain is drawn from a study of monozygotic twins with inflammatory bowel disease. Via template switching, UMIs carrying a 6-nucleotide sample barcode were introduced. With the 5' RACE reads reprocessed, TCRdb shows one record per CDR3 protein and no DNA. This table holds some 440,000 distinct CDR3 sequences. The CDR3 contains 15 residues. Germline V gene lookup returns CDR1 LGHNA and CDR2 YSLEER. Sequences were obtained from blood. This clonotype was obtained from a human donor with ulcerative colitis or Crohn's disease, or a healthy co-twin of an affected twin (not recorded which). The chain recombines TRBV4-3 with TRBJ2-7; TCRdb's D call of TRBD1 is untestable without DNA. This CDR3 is CASSLGQAYPYEQYF.